This T cell receptor (beta chain) appears in the sequencing data of a study of blood T cell repertoires in COVID-19. Sequencing was performed with immunoSEQ multiplex PCR; in TCRdb, only in-frame clones are kept and a portion is missing. The sample consists of about 180,000 clones, 60% to 80% of them appearing once. This clone was found a few times. V was pared by 0 bases and J by 9 bases, with 10 bases between. CDR3 length: 14 residues. Germline CDR1 reads SGHKS; CDR2 reads YYEKEE (reference sequence). Material: PBMCs or T cells enriched from blood (not recorded which). This receptor was identified in a man between 60 and 75 years old who had been exposed to COVID-19. V and J are TRBV5-5 and TRBJ1-6, with a tentative D call TRBD1 (5 bases). The CDR3 protein is CASSLAGGGSPLHF. The CDR3 DNA is TGTGCCAGCAGCTTGGCCGGGGGTGGTTCACCCCTCCACTTT.